The next 7 T cell receptor beta chains were all read from a single sample in a study of blood T cell repertoires in COVID-19. Sequencing used immunoSEQ multiplex PCR; TCRdb keeps in-frame clones, though not all of them. The data hold roughly 260,000 clones, with 82% observed a single time. The source material was peripheral blood. The receptor set was obtained from a woman in her 70s with acute or convalescent COVID-19.

The chain couples TRBV18 to TRBJ1-1; the match to TRBD1 covers 9 bases. The trim removed 3 bases at V and 1 base at J, leaving 6 bases unmatched. CDR3 length equals 16 residues. Germline V gene lookup returns CDR1 KGHSH and CDR2 LQKENI. CDR3 region: CASSPRQGGANTEAFF. Here the CDR3 DNA reads TGTGCCAGCTCACCGCGACAGGGGGGTGCGAACACTGAAGCTTTCTTT.

This clone was seen a few times. The chain carries TRBV5-1 and TRBJ1-6; no clear D gene. The ends were cut back, 0 bases at V and 10 bases at J, with 11 bases in the middle. This CDR3 spans 14 amino acids. Germline-derived CDR1 and CDR2 are SGHRS and YFSETQ. The CDR3 here is CASSLAGVFSPLHF. DNA for the CDR3: TGCGCCAGCAGCTTGGCCGGGGTGTTCTCACCCCTCCACTTT.

V usage is TRBV28 and J usage is TRBJ1-2; D not resolved. CDR3 length: 15 residues. Germline values: CDR1 MDHEN, CDR2 SYDVKM. Trimming removed 5 bases at V and 7 bases at J, with 20 bases between. CDR3 region: CASSTPTGSLSGYTF. The CDR3 DNA is TGTGCCAGCAGTACCCCGACGGGGTCTTTATCTGGCTACACCTTC.

The rearrangement joins TRBV6-2 or TRBV6-3 to TRBJ1-2; D perhaps matches TRBD1 (5 bases). Germline V CDR1 and CDR2: MNHEY, SVGEGT. The CDR3 has 12 amino acids. V was clipped by 5 bases and J by 5 bases, with 9 bases between them. The CDR3 here is CASSGGSYGYTF. The CDR3 nucleotides read TGTGCCAGCAGTGGGGGGTCGTATGGCTACACCTTC.

The J gene is TRBJ2-3, the V gene TRBV7-9, with TRBD1 matching over 10 bases. This CDR3 is 15 amino acids long. Trimming at V came to 5 bases and at J to 2 bases, leaving 4 bases not matched to a gene. Germline-derived CDR1 and CDR2 are SEHNR and FQNEAQ (reference sequence). CDR3: CASSRQGANTDTQYF. In DNA form, the CDR3 reads TGTGCCAGCAGCCGACAGGGGGCGAACACAGATACGCAGTATTTT. Filled out from reference TRBV7-9 and TRBJ2-3, the complete variable domain reads DTGVSQNPRHKITKRGQNVTFRCDPISEHNRLYWYRQTLGQGPEFLTYFQNEAQLEKSRLLSDRFSAERPKGSFSTLEIQRTEQGDSAMYLCASSRQGANTDTQYFGPGTRLTVL.

V gene TRBV5-3 combines with J gene TRBJ2-1; 8 nucleotides match TRBD1. TRBV5-3 is placed among ORFs of uncertain function. V shed 0 bases and J 7 bases; nucleotides not matched to a gene: 12. The CDR3 covers 17 residues. The CDR3 region has the DNA TGTGCCAGAAGCTTGGGGTCCAGGACAGGGCTTCTTAATGAGCAGTTCTTC. It yields the protein CARSLGSRTGLLNEQFF.

This clone was seen a single time. The rearrangement joins TRBV6-1 to TRBJ2-1; 8 bases map to TRBD1. Germline V gene lookup returns CDR1 MNHNS and CDR2 SASEGT. After removal of 1 base from V and 7 bases from J, the junction contained 9 bases not matched to a gene. CDR3 length: 16 residues. The CDR3 DNA is TGTGCCAGCAGTGAAGATTTGGCAGGGGGCTTTAATGAGCAGTTCTTC. The encoded protein is CASSEDLAGGFNEQFF.